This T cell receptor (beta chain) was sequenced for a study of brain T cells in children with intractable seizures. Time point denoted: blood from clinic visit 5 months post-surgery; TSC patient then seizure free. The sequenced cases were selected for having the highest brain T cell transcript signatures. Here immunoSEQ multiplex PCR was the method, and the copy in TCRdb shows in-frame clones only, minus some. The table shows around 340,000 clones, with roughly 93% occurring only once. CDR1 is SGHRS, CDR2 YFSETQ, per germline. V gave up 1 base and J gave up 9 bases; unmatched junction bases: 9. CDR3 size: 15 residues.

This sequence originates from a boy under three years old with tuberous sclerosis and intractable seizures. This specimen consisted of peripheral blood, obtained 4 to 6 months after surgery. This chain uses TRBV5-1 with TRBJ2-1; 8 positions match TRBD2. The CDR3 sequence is CASSLTGGPVSEQFF. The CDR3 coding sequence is TGCGCCAGCAGCTTGACGGGAGGGCCCGTTAGTGAGCAGTTCTTC. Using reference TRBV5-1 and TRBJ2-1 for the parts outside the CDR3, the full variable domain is KAGVTQTPRYLIKTRGQQVTLSCSPISGHRSVSWYQQTPGQGLQFLFEYFSETQRNKGNFPGRFSGRQFSNSRSEMNVSTLELGDSALYLCASSLTGGPVSEQFFGPGTRLTVL.